A selection of T cell receptor beta chains follows, all from one sample in a study of blood T cell repertoires in COVID-19. The assay was immunoSEQ multiplex PCR, and TCRdb's table has in-frame clones only and misses some. The sample records around 260,000 clones, 70% to 90% being singletons. The sequencing sample was made of PBMCs or T cells enriched from blood (not recorded which). Receptors originate from a young woman who had recovered from COVID-19. Both conserved end residues are part of each CDR3. D genes are given only for firm matches. Not all rows give a size; the values are once, few, many and, for expanded clones, a class.

d_gene,v_gene,j_gene,abundance,CDR3aa,CDR3nt
TRBD1,TRBV6-6,TRBJ1-3,.,CASSRTGTGWAGVSGNTIYF,TGTGCCAGCAGCCGAACCGGGACAGGCTGGGCTGGGGTTTCTGGAAACACCATATATTTT
.,TRBV3-1/TRBV3-2,TRBJ1-3,.,CASSQGTDRNTIYF,TGTGCCAGCAGCCAAGGGACAGACCGAAACACCATATATTTT
.,TRBV2,TRBJ2-6,.,CASAGFSGANVLTF,TGTGCCAGCGCCGGGTTCTCTGGGGCCAACGTCCTGACTTTC
TRBD1,TRBV28,TRBJ1-1,.,CASSLRDSGTEAFF,TGTGCCAGCAGTTTAAGGGACAGCGGCACTGAAGCTTTCTTT
TRBD2,TRBV5-1,TRBJ2-2,few,CASSYSSGTNTGELFF,TGCGCCAGCAGCTACTCTAGCGGGACCAACACCGGGGAGCTGTTTTTT
TRBD2,TRBV5-1,TRBJ2-7,once,CASSLDVAGGNEQYF,TGCGCCAGCAGCTTGGACGTAGCGGGAGGTAACGAGCAGTACTTC
.,TRBV7-9,TRBJ2-7,.,CASSLKGEGPKGEQYF,TGTGCCAGCAGCTTAAAGGGGGAGGGGCCGAAGGGCGAGCAGTACTTC
.,TRBV5-1,TRBJ2-7,.,CASSRNRDGSYEQYF,TGCGCCAGCAGCCGAAACAGGGACGGCTCCTACGAGCAGTACTTC
TRBD1,TRBV29-1,TRBJ2-7,.,CSVEQGAEYEQYF,TGCAGCGTTGAGCAGGGGGCGGAGTACGAGCAGTACTTC
TRBD2,TRBV3-1/TRBV3-2,TRBJ2-1,once,CASSQDLAGGYSSYNEQFF,TGTGCCAGCAGCCAAGATCTAGCGGGGGGCTATTCCTCCTACAATGAGCAGTTCTTC